The clone carrying this T cell receptor beta chain came up a few times. Its cognate antigen is unknown. These data are taken from a study of cytomegalovirus exposure and HLA in healthy donors. Study conclusions and caveats: Analyzed later, most CMV-associated TCR beta chains appeared HLA-restricted.

Primers for the PCR totalled 60 Vbeta and 13 Jbeta. Sequenced by immunoSEQ multiplex PCR; TCRdb stores in-frame clones only, minus some. This table holds under 200,000 clones, less than 80% found once. Sequencing was done on a sample of PBMCs. The TCR originated in a woman between 40 and 55 years old in good health and CMV-seronegative.

For the CDR3, the DNA is TGTGCCAGCAGTGCTACCTCAGGGGGCACTGAAGCTTTCTTT. It specifies CASSATSGGTEAFF. This sequence joins TRBV25-1 and TRBJ1-1; 7 bases map to TRBD1. The CDR3 is made up of 14 amino acids. From germline, CDR1 is MGHDK and CDR2 SYGVNS. With V trimmed by 4 bases and J by 4 bases, 6 bases remained unmatched.